This T cell receptor beta chain was observed in a study of T cell responses to AZD1222 COVID-19 vaccine. Comment on this clone: Its antigen is as yet unknown.

Study-wide results and limits: Donors, mostly white British, included more females; clonal diversity was possibly underestimated. After two AZD1222 doses, spike-specific TCR breadth and depth rose versus day 0. Repertoire sampling occurred only after the peak T cell response.

The V gene's germline CDR1 is SEHNR and CDR2 FQNEAQ (reference sequence). V gave up 5 bases and J gave up 4 bases; unmatched junction bases: 7. The CDR3 spans 14 residues. This table comes from immunoSEQ multiplex PCR, and its TCRdb copy is limited to in-frame clones, with some not included. Of about 130,000 clones listed, more than 75% are singletons. The rearrangement joins TRBV7-9 to TRBJ1-1; TRBD1 matches 7 bases. The receptor was isolated from an adult in good health. Specimen: peripheral blood, collected on day 0 of AZD1222 vaccination. The CDR3 loop is CASSPQGGITEAFF. The DNA for the CDR3 is TGTGCCAGCAGCCCCCAGGGGGGGATCACTGAAGCTTTCTTT.